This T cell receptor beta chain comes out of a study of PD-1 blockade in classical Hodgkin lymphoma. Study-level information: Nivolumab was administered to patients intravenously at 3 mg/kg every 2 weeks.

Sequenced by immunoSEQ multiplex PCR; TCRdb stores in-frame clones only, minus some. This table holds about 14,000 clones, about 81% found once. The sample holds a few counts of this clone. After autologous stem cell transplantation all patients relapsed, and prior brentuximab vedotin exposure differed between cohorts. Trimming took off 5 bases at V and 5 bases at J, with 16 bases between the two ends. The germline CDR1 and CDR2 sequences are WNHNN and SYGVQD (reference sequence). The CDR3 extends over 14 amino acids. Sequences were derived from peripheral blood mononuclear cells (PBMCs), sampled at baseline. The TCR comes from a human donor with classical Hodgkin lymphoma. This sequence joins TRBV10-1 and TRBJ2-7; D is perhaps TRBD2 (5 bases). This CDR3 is CASSRASPLDEQYF. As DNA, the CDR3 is TGCGCCAGCAGTCGGGCTAGCCCACTGGACGAGCAGTACTTC.